Below, 7 T cell receptor beta chains from the same sample are listed, as sequenced in a study of T-cell reconstitution after alpha-beta-depleted transplantation in children. During its preparation, the TCRbeta library received unique molecular identifiers. TCRdb processed the PCR reads anew with MiXCR; each CDR3 protein has one entry. The profile shows hundreds of thousands of distinct CDR3 sequences, roughly 17% of them singletons. Sequencing used PBMCs from the stem cell graft donor, obtained from the stem cell graft. The receptor source for this set is a human donor who donated a stem cell graft to a child with acute myeloid leukemia.

The sample holds many counts of this clonotype. The rearrangement links TRBV6-1 to TRBJ2-7; D ambiguous. CDR3 size: 11 residues. Germline CDR1 and CDR2: MNHNS and SASEGT. V was clipped by 5 bases and J by 3 bases, with 5 bases between them. The CDR3: CASSSVYEQYF. CDR3 in DNA: TGTGCCAGCAGTTCCGTCTACGAGCAGTACTTC.

This clonotype showed up many times. This rearrangement joins TRBV6-1 to TRBJ2-7, with D possibly TRBD1 on 5 matching bases. With 8 bases removed from V and 1 base from J, the gap between germline ends came to 15 bases. Looked up from germline, CDR1 is MNHNS and CDR2 is SASEGT. The CDR3 extends over 14 amino acids. The CDR3 DNA follows: TGTGCCAGCTGGGTGAGTGGGGCATCCTACGAGCAGTACTTC. Translating it yields CASWVSGASYEQYF.

The sample holds many counts of this clonotype. This chain joins TRBV9 and TRBJ2-7; D tentatively reads TRBD1 or TRBD2 (6 bases each). The CDR3 contains 15 residues. From germline, CDR1 is SGDLS and CDR2 YYNGEE. The V end was cut by 4 bases, the J end by 1 base, with 15 bases between. The CDR3 DNA is TGTGCCAGCAGCTCAGGGGAGGACCGATCCTACGAGCAGTACTTC. Translation gives CASSSGEDRSYEQYF.

This chain joins TRBV7-9 and TRBJ2-7; 8 bases line up with TRBD2. The CDR3 has 14 amino acids. The germline V gene has CDR1 SEHNR and CDR2 FQNEAQ (reference sequence). Trimming removed 4 bases from V and 6 bases from J; junction bases left unmatched: 8. CDR3 loop: CASSSPRGVGEQYF. CDR3 bases: TGTGCCAGCAGCTCTCCGCGGGGGGTTGGCGAGCAGTACTTC.

For this clonotype: Germline is not matched at one junction end, which may reflect a read error. The chain carries TRBV20-1 and TRBJ2-3, with 11 positions matching TRBD2. Germline CDR1 reads DFQATT; CDR2 reads SNEGSKA (reference sequence). The CDR3 spans 16 residues. The CDR3 bases are TGCGGTGCTATCCCGGGACTAGCGGACAGCACAGATACGCAGTATTTT. It encodes CGAIPGLADSTDTQYF.

There are many counts of this clonotype. V usage is TRBV20-1 and J usage is TRBJ1-6; 7 bases align to TRBD1. Looked up from germline, CDR1 is DFQATT and CDR2 is SNEGSKA (reference sequence). V was pared by 4 bases and J by 7 bases, with 13 bases of the junction left unmatched. The CDR3 is 16 amino acids. CDR3 DNA: TGCAGTGCTATTCTACCCCCACTGACAGGGAATTCACCCCTCCACTTT. Translation gives CSAILPPLTGNSPLHF.

In this sample, this clonotype turned up a few times. V usage is TRBV7-9 and J usage is TRBJ2-7; TRBD1 or TRBD2 may be the D gene (6 bases each). The CDR3 loop spans 13 amino acids. Germline CDR1 reads SEHNR; CDR2 reads FQNEAQ (reference sequence). Trimming stripped 5 bases from V and 3 bases from J, with 11 bases between. This chain's CDR3 is CASSGGGFYEQYF. The CDR3 region has the DNA TGTGCCAGCAGCGGAGGGGGGTTCTACGAGCAGTACTTC.